The rows below give T cell receptor beta chains drawn from one sample of a study of blood T cell repertoires in COVID-19. TCRdb's copy holds only in-frame clones and misses some; the assay was immunoSEQ multiplex PCR. This sample has approximately 500,000 clones, with approximately 83% found just once. The sample was peripheral blood. The receptors come from a human donor in a cohort sampled during active COVID-19. The CDR3 runs from the conserved cysteine through the conserved F or W. A D gene is named only where the DNA matches it firmly. Clone size appears in some rows only: once, few, many, or a class for an expanded clone.

d_call: -; v_call: TRBV5-1; j_call: TRBJ2-7; clone_size: -; cdr3_nt: TGCGCCAGCAGCTTGGACCCAGGCGCCTACGAGCAGTACTTC; cdr3_aa: CASSLDPGAYEQYF
d_call: -; v_call: TRBV18; j_call: TRBJ1-2; clone_size: -; cdr3_nt: TGTGCCAGCTCACCGAGACGGTCGGACAGCACTCCTAACTATGGCTACACCTTC; cdr3_aa: CASSPRRSDSTPNYGYTF
d_call: -; v_call: TRBV6-6; j_call: TRBJ2-1; clone_size: -; cdr3_nt: TGTGCCAGCAGTTACTTCCCGAGGAACAATGAGCAGTTCTTC; cdr3_aa: CASSYFPRNNEQFF
d_call: -; v_call: TRBV28; j_call: TRBJ1-6; clone_size: many; cdr3_nt: TGTGCCACTTACCCAGGCAATAATTCACCCCTCCACTTT; cdr3_aa: CATYPGNNSPLHF
d_call: -; v_call: TRBV10-1; j_call: TRBJ1-3; clone_size: -; cdr3_nt: TGCGCCAGCAGAGACAGGATCATCTCTGGAAACACCATATATTTT; cdr3_aa: CASRDRIISGNTIYF
d_call: -; v_call: TRBV6-5; j_call: TRBJ1-2; clone_size: -; cdr3_nt: TGTGCCAGCAGTTACCGCAGAATTACAGGGAACTATGGCTACACCTTC; cdr3_aa: CASSYRRITGNYGYTF
d_call: -; v_call: TRBV7-6; j_call: TRBJ1-3; clone_size: -; cdr3_nt: TGTGCCAGCAGCTTAGAGGCGGACTCTGGAAACACCATATATTTT; cdr3_aa: CASSLEADSGNTIYF
d_call: -; v_call: TRBV5-8; j_call: TRBJ1-1; clone_size: -; cdr3_nt: TGTGCCAGCAGCTCTACAGCGAACACTGAAGCTTTCTTT; cdr3_aa: CASSSTANTEAFF
d_call: -; v_call: TRBV19; j_call: TRBJ2-1; clone_size: -; cdr3_nt: TGTGCCAGTAGACTCGCGGGGACAGACTACAATGAGCAGTTCTTC; cdr3_aa: CASRLAGTDYNEQFF
d_call: TRBD1; v_call: TRBV7-9; j_call: TRBJ2-2; clone_size: -; cdr3_nt: TGTGCCAGCGCACGACAGGGGGCGGGCACCGGGGAGCTGTTTTTT; cdr3_aa: CASARQGAGTGELFF
d_call: TRBD1; v_call: TRBV19; j_call: TRBJ2-2; clone_size: -; cdr3_nt: TGTGCCAGTAGTCCTCCTAGGGGGCCGGGGACCGGGGAGCTGTTTTTT; cdr3_aa: CASSPPRGPGTGELFF
d_call: TRBD1; v_call: TRBV9; j_call: TRBJ2-7; clone_size: -; cdr3_nt: TGTGCCAGCGGGGCCGGGACAGGGTTGAACGAGCAGTACTTC; cdr3_aa: CASGAGTGLNEQYF
d_call: TRBD1; v_call: TRBV5-1; j_call: TRBJ1-1; clone_size: -; cdr3_nt: TGCGCCAGCAGCTTGGGGACAGGGGGCGTGGGGAAGCCAAACACTGAAGCTTTCTTT; cdr3_aa: CASSLGTGGVGKPNTEAFF
d_call: -; v_call: TRBV4-2; j_call: TRBJ2-6; clone_size: -; cdr3_nt: TGTGCCAGCAGCCAAGATACGGGTCCCCCTGGGGCCAACGTCCTGACTTTC; cdr3_aa: CASSQDTGPPGANVLTF
d_call: -; v_call: TRBV28; j_call: TRBJ1-2; clone_size: -; cdr3_nt: TGTGCCAGCAGTTTGACTTCTGGCTACACCTTC; cdr3_aa: CASSLTSGYTF
d_call: -; v_call: TRBV30; j_call: TRBJ1-1; clone_size: -; cdr3_nt: TGTGCCTGGGGGAAGGGGTTCCGGGACACTGAAGCTTTCTTT; cdr3_aa: CAWGKGFRDTEAFF
d_call: -; v_call: TRBV11-3; j_call: TRBJ2-2; clone_size: -; cdr3_nt: TGTGCCAGCAGCTTAGTGCGGGCCGGGGAGCTGTTTTTT; cdr3_aa: CASSLVRAGELFF
d_call: TRBD1; v_call: TRBV19; j_call: TRBJ2-1; clone_size: -; cdr3_nt: TGTGCCAGTAGTCGCCCCCCGGGACAGAGACGCAATGAGCAGTTCTTC; cdr3_aa: CASSRPPGQRRNEQFF
d_call: TRBD1; v_call: TRBV9; j_call: TRBJ1-2; clone_size: -; cdr3_nt: TGTGCCAGCAGCGAGTTACAGGGGCCTAGCCTTAACTATGGCTACACCTTC; cdr3_aa: CASSELQGPSLNYGYTF
d_call: TRBD2; v_call: TRBV2; j_call: TRBJ2-3; clone_size: -; cdr3_nt: TGTGCCAGCAGTGAAGCTAGGATAGCGGGGAGCACAGATACGCAGTATTTT; cdr3_aa: CASSEARIAGSTDTQYF
d_call: TRBD1; v_call: TRBV5-8; j_call: TRBJ2-5; clone_size: -; cdr3_nt: TGTGCCAGCAGCCACAGGGGGCTAGAGACCCAGTACTTC; cdr3_aa: CASSHRGLETQYF
d_call: TRBD1; v_call: TRBV24-1; j_call: TRBJ2-2; clone_size: -; cdr3_nt: TGTGCCACCAGTGGTTTCCGGACAGGGGCAACCGGGGAGCTGTTTTTT; cdr3_aa: CATSGFRTGATGELFF
d_call: TRBD1; v_call: TRBV11-3; j_call: TRBJ2-5; clone_size: -; cdr3_nt: TGTGCCAGCAGCTCGGGGGCCACAGGGGGCCAAGAGACCCAGTACTTC; cdr3_aa: CASSSGATGGQETQYF
d_call: -; v_call: TRBV27; j_call: TRBJ2-7; clone_size: -; cdr3_nt: TGTGCCAGCAGTTCCCTCGGGACTTACTCCTACGAGCAGTACTTC; cdr3_aa: CASSSLGTYSYEQYF
d_call: -; v_call: TRBV5-1; j_call: TRBJ2-3; clone_size: once; cdr3_nt: TGCGCCAGCAGCTCCACGGTCACAGATACGCAGTATTTT; cdr3_aa: CASSSTVTDTQYF
d_call: TRBD2; v_call: TRBV4-1; j_call: TRBJ2-1; clone_size: -; cdr3_nt: TGCGCCAGCAGCCAAGATTGGGTGACTAGCGGGTTAATCTCCTACAATGAGCAGTTCTTC; cdr3_aa: CASSQDWVTSGLISYNEQFF